The rows below give T cell receptor beta chains drawn from one sample of a study of shared clonotypes between healthy human individuals. Libraries were prepared by immunoSEQ multiplex PCR; TCRdb keeps only in-frame clonotypes and omits some of them. The sample consists of 1.5 million to 2.5 million clones, approximately 94% of them appearing once. The sequencing sample was made of naive CD8+ T cells sorted from blood. Every receptor here comes from a man aged 18 to 29 in good health. Both conserved end residues are part of each CDR3. A D gene is named only where the DNA matches it firmly. Not every row has a clone size; where given, it reads once, few, many or a size class.

D: NA; J: TRBJ1-3; V: TRBV30; size: NA; length: 16; CDR3: CAWSPIGRTSGNTIYF; DNA: TGTGCCTGGAGCCCTATCGGACGCACCTCTGGAAACACCATATATTTT
D: NA; J: TRBJ2-7; V: TRBV27; size: NA; length: 13; CDR3: CASSLDSTYEQYF; DNA: TGTGCCAGCAGTTTAGACTCAACATACGAGCAGTACTTC
D: TRBD2; J: TRBJ2-2; V: TRBV2; size: NA; length: 14; CDR3: CASSAGGPAGELFF; DNA: TGTGCCAGCAGCGCGGGAGGGCCGGCCGGGGAGCTGTTTTTT
D: TRBD2; J: TRBJ2-3; V: TRBV11-3; size: NA; length: 18; CDR3: CASSLDWGSGSLTDTQYF; DNA: TGTGCCAGCAGCTTAGACTGGGGTAGCGGGAGTCTCACAGATACGCAGTATTTT
D: NA; J: TRBJ2-2; V: TRBV5-1; size: NA; length: 14; CDR3: CASTPREYTGELFF; DNA: TGCGCCAGCACTCCGAGGGAATACACCGGGGAGCTGTTTTTT
D: TRBD1; J: TRBJ1-2; V: TRBV10-2; size: NA; length: 13; CDR3: CASGVQGALGYTF; DNA: TGCGCCAGCGGGGTACAGGGGGCGCTGGGCTACACCTTC
D: TRBD2; J: TRBJ2-1; V: TRBV28; size: NA; length: 15; CDR3: CASSFPAGGNNEQFF; DNA: TGTGCCAGCAGTTTTCCGGCGGGAGGCAACAATGAGCAGTTCTTC
D: NA; J: TRBJ1-1; V: TRBV6-5; size: few; length: 14; CDR3: CASSYSEGFTEAFF; DNA: TGTGCCAGCAGTTACTCAGAGGGTTTCACTGAAGCTTTCTTT
D: TRBD1; J: TRBJ1-6; V: TRBV13; size: once; length: 15; CDR3: CASSLSGTGNSPLHF; DNA: TGTGCCAGCAGCCTCTCCGGGACAGGGAATTCACCCCTCCACTTT
D: NA; J: TRBJ1-3; V: TRBV11-2; size: NA; length: 17; CDR3: CASSLDLVVTPGNTIYF; DNA: TGTGCCAGCAGCTTAGATTTAGTGGTAACTCCTGGAAACACCATATATTTT
D: TRBD1; J: TRBJ2-7; V: TRBV27; size: NA; length: 17; CDR3: CASSLSPGTALAYEQYF; DNA: TGTGCCAGCAGTTTATCACCCGGGACAGCTTTAGCCTACGAGCAGTACTTC
D: NA; J: TRBJ1-5; V: TRBV7-8; size: NA; length: 15; CDR3: CASSLAPRGDQPQHF; DNA: TGTGCCAGCAGCTTAGCGCCCAGGGGAGATCAGCCCCAGCATTTT
D: TRBD2; J: TRBJ2-1; V: TRBV7-9; size: once; length: 17; CDR3: CASSPTLAGGPRNEQFF; DNA: TGTGCCAGCAGCCCCACGCTAGCGGGAGGCCCGCGCAATGAGCAGTTCTTC
D: TRBD1; J: TRBJ1-1; V: TRBV2; size: NA; length: 15; CDR3: CASSDGWTGFSEAFF; DNA: TGTGCCAGCAGTGACGGATGGACAGGGTTTTCCGAAGCTTTCTTT
D: NA; J: TRBJ1-2; V: TRBV4-1; size: NA; length: 13; CDR3: CASSQKSTYGYTF; DNA: TGCGCCAGCAGCCAAAAATCGACCTATGGCTACACCTTC
D: NA; J: TRBJ1-5; V: TRBV28; size: NA; length: 16; CDR3: CASSLLGGGLGQPQHF; DNA: TGTGCCAGCAGCCTACTGGGGGGTGGGTTAGGTCAGCCCCAGCATTTT
D: NA; J: TRBJ1-6; V: TRBV27; size: NA; length: 14; CDR3: CASSLIGTNSPLHF; DNA: TGTGCCAGCAGTTTAATAGGCACCAATTCACCCCTCCACTTT
D: TRBD1; J: TRBJ1-2; V: TRBV27; size: NA; length: 14; CDR3: CASSLDGQGYGYTF; DNA: TGTGCCAGCAGTTTAGATGGACAGGGTTATGGCTACACCTTC
D: NA; J: TRBJ2-7; V: TRBV13; size: NA; length: 16; CDR3: CASSRREAGPVYEQYF; DNA: TGTGCCAGCAGCCGAAGGGAGGCGGGTCCGGTCTACGAGCAGTACTTC
D: NA; J: TRBJ2-1; V: TRBV6-5; size: NA; length: 14; CDR3: CASSKRDSYNEQFF; DNA: TGTGCCAGCAGTAAACGGGATTCCTACAATGAGCAGTTCTTC
D: TRBD1; J: TRBJ1-2; V: TRBV4-1; size: NA; length: 14; CDR3: CASSQGQGANGYTF; DNA: TGCGCCAGCAGCCAAGGACAGGGGGCAAATGGCTACACCTTC
D: TRBD1; J: TRBJ1-4; V: TRBV5-4; size: NA; length: 14; CDR3: CASSPDRGDEKLFF; DNA: TGTGCCAGCAGCCCGGACAGGGGTGATGAAAAACTGTTTTTT
D: NA; J: TRBJ1-6; V: TRBV28; size: NA; length: 17; CDR3: CASSFGGMPSYNSPLHF; DNA: TGTGCCAGCAGTTTCGGCGGGATGCCCTCCTATAATTCACCCCTCCACTTT
D: NA; J: TRBJ1-2; V: TRBV5-6; size: NA; length: 14; CDR3: CASSSGTAYYGYTF; DNA: TGTGCCAGCAGCTCAGGGACGGCTTACTATGGCTACACCTTC
D: NA; J: TRBJ1-2; V: TRBV19; size: NA; length: 15; CDR3: CASSLLEQPFYGYTF; DNA: TGTGCCAGTAGTTTGTTGGAGCAGCCTTTCTATGGCTACACCTTC
D: NA; J: TRBJ2-3; V: TRBV15; size: NA; length: 14; CDR3: CATLLDYSTDTQYF; DNA: TGTGCCACCTTACTGGACTACAGCACAGATACGCAGTATTTT
D: NA; J: TRBJ1-2; V: TRBV7-6; size: NA; length: 15; CDR3: CASSLTPGLLYGYTF; DNA: TGTGCCAGCAGCCTAACCCCAGGACTCTTATATGGCTACACCTTC
D: TRBD1; J: TRBJ2-1; V: TRBV9; size: NA; length: 16; CDR3: CASSATGQVSYNEQFF; DNA: TGTGCCAGCAGCGCCACTGGACAGGTTTCCTACAATGAGCAGTTCTTC
D: NA; J: TRBJ2-7; V: TRBV4-1; size: NA; length: 15; CDR3: CASSPVEQGTYEQYF; DNA: TGCGCCAGCAGCCCAGTCGAGCAGGGGACCTACGAGCAGTACTTC
D: TRBD1; J: TRBJ2-7; V: TRBV5-6; size: NA; length: 13; CDR3: CASTPTGSYEQYF; DNA: TGTGCCAGCACCCCGACAGGGTCCTACGAGCAGTACTTC
D: NA; J: TRBJ2-1; V: TRBV2; size: NA; length: 15; CDR3: CASSDTGGSYNEQFF; DNA: TGTGCCAGCAGTGATACCGGTGGCTCCTACAATGAGCAGTTCTTC
D: NA; J: TRBJ1-3; V: TRBV4-1; size: NA; length: 16; CDR3: CASSQVLEGAGNTIYF; DNA: TGCGCCAGCAGCCAAGTTCTTGAGGGGGCTGGAAACACCATATATTTT
D: NA; J: TRBJ2-1; V: TRBV5-1; size: once; length: 14; CDR3: CASSPTRTGNEQFF; DNA: TGCGCCAGCAGCCCCACCCGAACTGGTAATGAGCAGTTCTTC
D: NA; J: TRBJ1-1; V: TRBV5-4; size: NA; length: 14; CDR3: CASSPGGGETEAFF; DNA: TGTGCCAGCAGCCCCGGGGGAGGGGAGACTGAAGCTTTCTTT
D: TRBD1; J: TRBJ2-2; V: TRBV4-3; size: NA; length: 17; CDR3: CASSLGDRGPDTGELFF; DNA: TGCGCCAGCAGCCTTGGTGACAGGGGGCCCGACACCGGGGAGCTGTTTTTT
D: NA; J: TRBJ2-7; V: TRBV27; size: NA; length: 15; CDR3: CASRLAALSSYEQYF; DNA: TGTGCCAGCAGATTAGCGGCCTTGAGCTCCTACGAGCAGTACTTC
D: TRBD1; J: TRBJ1-1; V: TRBV2; size: once; length: 17; CDR3: CASSDIPGQGMNTEAFF; DNA: TGTGCCAGCAGTGATATCCCGGGACAGGGAATGAACACTGAAGCTTTCTTT
D: NA; J: TRBJ2-7; V: TRBV7-9; size: NA; length: 13; CDR3: CASSLVTGYEQYF; DNA: TGTGCCAGCAGCTTAGTAACGGGTTACGAGCAGTACTTC
D: NA; J: TRBJ2-2; V: TRBV19; size: NA; length: 15; CDR3: CASNPMSYGSGELFF; DNA: TGTGCCAGTAACCCAATGTCCTACGGGTCCGGGGAGCTGTTTTTT
D: NA; J: TRBJ2-3; V: TRBV27; size: NA; length: 15; CDR3: CASSPTGPSTDTQYF; DNA: TGTGCCAGCAGCCCAACCGGGCCTAGCACAGATACGCAGTATTTT
D: NA; J: TRBJ2-7; V: TRBV5-1; size: once; length: 14; CDR3: CASSLEGSSYEQYF; DNA: TGCGCCAGCAGCTTGGAAGGCAGCTCCTACGAGCAGTACTTC
D: NA; J: TRBJ2-2; V: TRBV7-2; size: NA; length: 16; CDR3: CASSFPIGGITGELFF; DNA: TGTGCCAGCAGCTTCCCAATAGGTGGTATCACCGGGGAGCTGTTTTTT
D: TRBD1; J: TRBJ2-7; V: TRBV13; size: NA; length: 16; CDR3: CASSLGPGQGADEQYF; DNA: TGTGCCAGCAGCCTAGGGCCGGGACAGGGGGCCGACGAGCAGTACTTC
D: TRBD2; J: TRBJ2-3; V: TRBV5-1; size: NA; length: 15; CDR3: CASSEGLAGTDTQYF; DNA: TGCGCCAGCAGCGAGGGGCTAGCGGGCACAGATACGCAGTATTTT